These T cell receptor beta chains were read from a single sample in a study of cytomegalovirus exposure and HLA in healthy donors. The data were produced by immunoSEQ multiplex PCR, yet TCRdb's version contains in-frame clones alone and is incomplete. The data show about 130,000 clones, 70% to 85% seen once. The material sequenced was PBMCs. Source of these receptors: a woman aged 18-29 years in good health and CMV-seropositive. Both conserved end residues are trimmed from each CDR3. Clone size appears in some rows only: once, few, many, or a class for an expanded clone.

clone_size,cdr3_length,v_call,cdr3_aa
NA,11,TRBV4-1,ASSHGSKYEQY
NA,14,TRBV25-1,ASSELGGGTYNEQF
NA,14,TRBV7-8,ASSLSGTWTYNEQF
NA,8,TRBV10-3,AISGAGPN
few,11,TRBV2,ASRWTDGGEQY
once,12,TRBV5-6,ASSSVPGLGGYT
NA,12,TRBV29-1,SVRGGTLDYGYT
NA,14,TRBV7-3,ASSLRVAGTGDTQY
NA,16,TRBV21-1,ASSKGEDRGRTNEKLF
NA,12,TRBV18,ASSPGTGVYEQY
NA,12,TRBV7-2,ASSYLAGGYIQY
NA,13,TRBV11-3,ASSSGGGDYNEQF
NA,14,TRBV5-1,ASSEQGADTGNGQF
NA,14,TRBV7-8,ASSPSAGGGYNEQF
NA,14,TRBV7-6,ASSFDRGKNTGELF
NA,12,TRBV10-3,AISARTREGGYT
NA,11,TRBV6-5,ASSQAGVETQY
NA,12,TRBV4-1,ASSRLTGVSEQF
NA,12,TRBV9,ASSDGLAGGTQY
NA,14,TRBV18,ASSPRTGVGNQPQH
NA,12,TRBV29-1,SVERAAGDNEQF
NA,12,TRBV5-1,ASSSTGDRNEQF
NA,15,TRBV12-5,ASGLAQTGRDHEKLF
once,16,TRBV13,ASSGRTSGGTPTDTQY
NA,10,TRBV2,AGGRERQPQH
NA,10,TRBV7-9,ASSPGSQSAF
NA,11,TRBV7-3,ASSSTGGNEQF
NA,14,TRBV18,ASSPRQGGVEETQY
once,12,TRBV5-1,ASSFGGDQETQY
few,12,TRBV5-1,ASRFRTEQETQY
NA,14,TRBV27,ASSRRLAVSTDTQY
NA,11,TRBV2,ASSEAGAYEQY
NA,11,TRBV19,ASNPTGDQPQH